This T cell receptor beta chain was sequenced for a study of shared T cell receptors in the human thymus. Assay used: immunoSEQ multiplex PCR; TCRdb lists only in-frame clones, some missing. The sample yields 500,000 to 850,000 clones, around 87% seen once. The CDR3 runs to 14 residues. Germline CDR1 and CDR2: SQVTM and ANQGSEA. Trimming removed 3 bases from V and 3 bases from J, with 14 bases in between. This sample also appeared in a second study, on human thymus T cells. From that paper: Resections from corrective heart surgery supplied the thymus tissue. V and J gene usage appeared biased in thymic and blood repertoires. Thymic repertoires overlap heavily among unrelated individuals, related research has reported.

The clonotype originates from a boy younger than two with a congenital heart defect. Sequencing input: thymocytes. The chain links TRBV29-1 to TRBJ1-1, with D unclear. CDR3 residues: CSVDKRQRHTEAFF. CDR3 DNA: TGCAGCGTTGACAAGAGACAAAGACACACTGAAGCTTTCTTT.